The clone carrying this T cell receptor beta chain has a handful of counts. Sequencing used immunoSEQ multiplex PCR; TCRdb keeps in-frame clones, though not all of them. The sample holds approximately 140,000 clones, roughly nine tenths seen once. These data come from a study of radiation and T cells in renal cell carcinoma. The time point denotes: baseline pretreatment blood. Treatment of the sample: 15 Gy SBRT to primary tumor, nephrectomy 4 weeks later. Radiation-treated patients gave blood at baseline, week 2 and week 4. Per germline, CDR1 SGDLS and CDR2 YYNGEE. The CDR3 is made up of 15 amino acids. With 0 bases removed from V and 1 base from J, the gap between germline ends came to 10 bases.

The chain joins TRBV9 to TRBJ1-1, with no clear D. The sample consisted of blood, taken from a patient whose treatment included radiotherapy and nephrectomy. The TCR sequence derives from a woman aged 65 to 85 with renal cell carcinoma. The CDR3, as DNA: TGTGCCAGCAGCGTAGCCGCCCATGGGAACACTGAAGCTTTCTTT. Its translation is CASSVAAHGNTEAFF.